This TCR beta chain was identified during a study of type 1 and type 2 diabetes patients. Study observations and caveats: Age and gender were not matched between study groups.

About 9.9 milliliters of peripheral blood were drawn from each donor. Trimming cost V 4 bases and J 0 bases, with 8 bases left between them. CDR1 and CDR2 from the germline V gene are MDHEN and SYDVKM. The CDR3 consists of 14 residues. About this clonotype itself: Its antigen is still unknown.

The PCR template was genomic DNA. A primer set of 30 forward and 13 reverse primers amplified the CDR3. A single record per CDR3 protein comes from TCRdb applying MiXCR to the multiplex PCR reads. In the table there are under 300,000 distinct CDR3 sequences, 47% of which are singletons. This chain links TRBV28 with TRBJ2-3, with D perhaps matching TRBD1 (5 bases). Sequenced input: peripheral blood mononuclear cells (PBMCs). This sequence originates from a man younger than 35 with type 2 diabetes. CDR3 DNA sequence: TGTGCCAGCAGTTCGACAGCCAGCACAGATACGCAGTATTTT. Encoded protein: CASSSTASTDTQYF.